This is a list of T cell receptor beta chains from one sample in a study of blood T cell repertoires in COVID-19. TCRdb's copy holds only in-frame clones and misses some; the assay was immunoSEQ multiplex PCR. The table has around 13,000 clones, 65% to 90% seen once; the top ten hold 20% to 25%. The sequencing sample was made of peripheral blood. These receptors all stem from a man in his forties or fifties with active or convalescent COVID-19. Both conserved end residues are part of each CDR3. A D gene is named only where the DNA matches it firmly. Only part of the rows carry a size: once, few, many, or a class if the clone is expanded.

V gene: TRBV7-9
J gene: TRBJ1-5
D gene: TRBD1
clone size: NA
CDR3 protein: CASSLGTGAIGNQPQHF
CDR3 DNA: TGTGCCAGCAGCTTGGGGACAGGGGCAATAGGCAATCAGCCCCAGCATTTT

V gene: TRBV11-2
J gene: TRBJ2-7
D gene: TRBD1
clone size: NA
CDR3 protein: CASSTGTGREQYF
CDR3 DNA: TGTGCCAGCAGCACCGGGACAGGGCGGGAGCAGTACTTC

V gene: TRBV24-1
J gene: TRBJ2-1
D gene: TRBD1
clone size: NA
CDR3 protein: CATSDLGTGNRLYNEQFF
CDR3 DNA: TGTGCCACCAGTGATTTGGGGACAGGGAACCGCCTTTACAATGAGCAGTTCTTC

V gene: TRBV5-5
J gene: TRBJ2-3
D gene: NA
clone size: NA
CDR3 protein: CASSFQGDTQYF
CDR3 DNA: TGTGCCAGCAGCTTTCAGGGGGATACGCAGTATTTT

V gene: TRBV18
J gene: TRBJ2-3
D gene: TRBD1
clone size: NA
CDR3 protein: CASSITGGSTDTQYF
CDR3 DNA: TGTGCCAGCTCGATTACAGGGGGGTCGACAGATACGCAGTATTTT

V gene: TRBV19
J gene: TRBJ1-4
D gene: NA
clone size: NA
CDR3 protein: CASSVTRNEKLFF
CDR3 DNA: TGTGCCAGTAGTGTCACGAGGAATGAAAAACTGTTTTTT

V gene: TRBV19
J gene: TRBJ2-3
D gene: TRBD2
clone size: NA
CDR3 protein: CASIPRAGLGTPDTQYF
CDR3 DNA: TGTGCCAGTATCCCCCGCGCGGGACTAGGCACCCCAGATACGCAGTATTTT

V gene: TRBV7-2
J gene: TRBJ2-5
D gene: NA
clone size: NA
CDR3 protein: CASSPPGVETQYF
CDR3 DNA: TGTGCCAGCAGCCCACCCGGTGTAGAGACCCAGTACTTC

V gene: TRBV4-2
J gene: TRBJ2-5
D gene: NA
clone size: few
CDR3 protein: CASSHTDQETQYF
CDR3 DNA: TGTGCCAGCAGCCACACAGACCAAGAGACCCAGTACTTC

V gene: TRBV5-5
J gene: TRBJ2-7
D gene: NA
clone size: few
CDR3 protein: CASSLGQGPNEQYF
CDR3 DNA: TGTGCCAGCAGCTTGGGGCAGGGTCCCAACGAGCAGTACTTC

V gene: TRBV11-1
J gene: TRBJ2-7
D gene: TRBD1
clone size: NA
CDR3 protein: CASSLGTGFDEQYF
CDR3 DNA: TGTGCCAGCAGCTTGGGGACAGGGTTCGACGAGCAGTACTTC

V gene: TRBV5-6
J gene: TRBJ1-1
D gene: NA
clone size: NA
CDR3 protein: CASESEGLNTEAFF
CDR3 DNA: TGTGCCAGCGAGTCGGAGGGATTGAACACTGAAGCTTTCTTT

V gene: TRBV7-8
J gene: TRBJ2-3
D gene: TRBD1
clone size: NA
CDR3 protein: CASSLQGARDTQYF
CDR3 DNA: TGTGCCAGCAGCTTACAGGGGGCGAGAGATACGCAGTATTTT

V gene: TRBV4-3
J gene: TRBJ1-5
D gene: NA
clone size: once
CDR3 protein: CASSPGGGDNQPQHF
CDR3 DNA: TGCGCCAGCAGCCCGGGCGGGGGGGACAATCAGCCCCAGCATTTT

V gene: TRBV5-1
J gene: TRBJ2-2
D gene: NA
clone size: NA
CDR3 protein: CASSVPSAANTGELFF
CDR3 DNA: TGCGCCAGCAGCGTCCCTAGCGCCGCGAACACCGGGGAGCTGTTTTTT

V gene: TRBV15
J gene: TRBJ2-1
D gene: TRBD2
clone size: NA
CDR3 protein: CATQARAGIDEQFF
CDR3 DNA: TGTGCCACCCAAGCACGAGCGGGGATAGATGAGCAGTTCTTC

V gene: TRBV30
J gene: TRBJ2-1
D gene: TRBD2
clone size: NA
CDR3 protein: CAWRTLIGASGTSYNEQFF
CDR3 DNA: TGTGCCTGGAGAACCCTGATTGGGGCTAGCGGGACCTCCTACAATGAGCAGTTCTTC

V gene: TRBV6-1
J gene: TRBJ2-7
D gene: NA
clone size: NA
CDR3 protein: CASSEVGEDEQYF
CDR3 DNA: TGTGCCAGCAGTGAGGTTGGGGAGGACGAGCAGTACTTC

V gene: TRBV19
J gene: TRBJ2-1
D gene: TRBD1
clone size: NA
CDR3 protein: CASSRGQSNDEQFF
CDR3 DNA: TGTGCCAGTAGTAGGGGACAGAGTAACGATGAGCAGTTCTTC

V gene: TRBV6-1
J gene: TRBJ2-7
D gene: NA
clone size: NA
CDR3 protein: CASSQAQGVYEQYF
CDR3 DNA: TGTGCCAGCAGTCAAGCCCAAGGGGTCTACGAGCAGTACTTC

V gene: TRBV27
J gene: TRBJ1-2
D gene: TRBD1
clone size: few
CDR3 protein: CASSFGGGQGYGYTF
CDR3 DNA: TGTGCCAGCAGTTTCGGGGGCGGACAGGGGTATGGCTACACCTTC

V gene: TRBV15
J gene: TRBJ2-7
D gene: NA
clone size: NA
CDR3 protein: CATSPGSATYEQYF
CDR3 DNA: TGTGCCACCAGTCCCGGGTCTGCAACCTACGAGCAGTACTTC

V gene: TRBV7-9
J gene: TRBJ2-5
D gene: NA
clone size: few
CDR3 protein: CASSPIQGTEGRETQYF
CDR3 DNA: TGTGCCAGCAGCCCAATCCAGGGGACCGAGGGTAGGGAGACCCAGTACTTC

V gene: TRBV27
J gene: TRBJ2-7
D gene: NA
clone size: NA
CDR3 protein: CASRGLQSSSYEQYF
CDR3 DNA: TGTGCCAGCAGAGGACTACAGAGCAGCTCCTACGAGCAGTACTTC

V gene: TRBV28
J gene: TRBJ1-5
D gene: NA
clone size: NA
CDR3 protein: CASSLLGSNQPQHF
CDR3 DNA: TGTGCCAGCAGTTTACTCGGTAGCAATCAGCCCCAGCATTTT

V gene: TRBV24-1
J gene: TRBJ2-2
D gene: TRBD2
clone size: NA
CDR3 protein: CATAPGGRDTGELFF
CDR3 DNA: TGTGCCACAGCCCCTGGCGGGAGGGACACCGGGGAGCTGTTTTTT

V gene: TRBV6-2/TRBV6-3
J gene: TRBJ2-7
D gene: NA
clone size: NA
CDR3 protein: CASSYSQASYEQYF
CDR3 DNA: TGTGCCAGCAGTTACTCTCAGGCCTCCTACGAGCAGTACTTC

V gene: TRBV11-2
J gene: TRBJ2-7
D gene: NA
clone size: NA
CDR3 protein: CASSLGRSGGQQYF
CDR3 DNA: TGTGCCAGCAGCTTAGGACGGTCCGGGGGGCAGCAGTACTTC

V gene: TRBV5-6
J gene: TRBJ2-7
D gene: NA
clone size: NA
CDR3 protein: CASSLELYEQYF
CDR3 DNA: TGTGCCAGCAGCTTGGAACTCTACGAGCAGTACTTC

V gene: TRBV10-3
J gene: TRBJ2-3
D gene: NA
clone size: NA
CDR3 protein: CAISESRRSGGADTQYF
CDR3 DNA: TGTGCCATCAGTGAGTCGAGGAGGTCGGGTGGGGCAGATACGCAGTATTTT

V gene: TRBV7-2
J gene: TRBJ2-5
D gene: TRBD2
clone size: NA
CDR3 protein: CASSLTTSAAQTQYF
CDR3 DNA: TGTGCCAGCAGCTTGACGACTAGCGCCGCTCAGACCCAGTACTTC

V gene: TRBV7-9
J gene: TRBJ1-1
D gene: NA
clone size: NA
CDR3 protein: CASSLAFPGAFF
CDR3 DNA: TGTGCCAGCAGCTTAGCTTTTCCAGGGGCTTTCTTT

V gene: TRBV9
J gene: TRBJ2-3
D gene: NA
clone size: NA
CDR3 protein: CASSAGLDTQYF
CDR3 DNA: TGTGCCAGCAGCGCAGGGTTGGATACGCAGTATTTT

V gene: TRBV7-8
J gene: TRBJ1-1
D gene: NA
clone size: NA
CDR3 protein: CASSPGQAEAFF
CDR3 DNA: TGTGCCAGCAGCCCCGGACAAGCTGAAGCTTTCTTT

V gene: TRBV28
J gene: TRBJ2-7
D gene: TRBD2
clone size: NA
CDR3 protein: CASSRGGGTYEQYF
CDR3 DNA: TGTGCCAGCAGCCGCGGGGGGGGGACCTACGAGCAGTACTTC

V gene: TRBV25-1
J gene: TRBJ2-3
D gene: NA
clone size: medium-sized
CDR3 protein: CASSEYSGGADTQYF
CDR3 DNA: TGTGCCAGCAGTGAATATAGCGGTGGGGCAGATACGCAGTATTTT

V gene: TRBV11-3
J gene: TRBJ2-3
D gene: TRBD1
clone size: NA
CDR3 protein: CASSLESGTGDSDTQYF
CDR3 DNA: TGTGCCAGCAGCTTAGAGTCCGGGACAGGGGATTCGGATACGCAGTATTTT

V gene: TRBV2
J gene: TRBJ2-7
D gene: TRBD2
clone size: NA
CDR3 protein: CATRDGTSGRALYF
CDR3 DNA: TGTGCCACCAGGGACGGGACTAGCGGGAGGGCCCTGTACTTC

V gene: TRBV28
J gene: TRBJ2-3
D gene: NA
clone size: once
CDR3 protein: CASPDAWKSERAVRTDTQYF
CDR3 DNA: TGTGCCAGCCCCGACGCTTGGAAATCGGAGCGAGCGGTCCGCACAGATACGCAGTATTTT